Listed here are 18 T cell receptor beta chains from one sample, sequenced in a study of patients and donors after allogeneic stem cell transplantation. TCRdb re-derived calls from the RT-PCR reads in MiXCR, one entry per CDR3 protein. This table has roughly 180,000 distinct CDR3 sequences, roughly two fifths appearing once. The sequencing sample was made of blood, either unsorted or a sorted T cell fraction (not recorded which). The receptors stem from a human donor who was either an allogeneic HSCT recipient or a stem cell or donor lymphocyte infusion donor (not recorded which). It is not recorded whose cells these are; they may come from a transplant donor.

This clonotype was seen many times. The V and J genes are TRBV24-1 and TRBJ2-7; no clear D. The germline V gene has CDR1 KGHDR and CDR2 SFDVKD. The CDR3 spans 14 residues. V gave up 9 bases and J gave up 2 bases, with 16 bases separating them. The CDR3 DNA sequence: TGTGCCACCTGGTCGACACCGTTTCCCTACGAGCAGTACTTC. Protein: CATWSTPFPYEQYF.

J is TRBJ2-1 and V is TRBV5-1; D is possibly TRBD2 (5 bases). Germline lookup yields CDR1 SGHRS and CDR2 YFSETQ. With 3 bases removed from V and 8 bases from J, the gap between germline ends came to 12 bases. This CDR3 is built from 13 residues. CDR3 protein: CASSSDWSYEQFF. In DNA, the CDR3 is TGCGCCAGCAGCTCGGACTGGAGCTATGAGCAGTTCTTC.

The CDR3 DNA sequence: TGTGCCAGCAGCGTAGATGGGACTAGCACAGATACGCAGTATTTT. As protein: CASSVDGTSTDTQYF. This rearrangement joins TRBV9 to TRBJ2-3, with D perhaps TRBD2 (6 bases). Deletions cut 0 bases from V and 0 bases from J, with 8 bases between. The CDR3 length is 15 residues. The V gene's germline CDR1 is SGDLS and CDR2 YYNGEE.

This clonotype was counted between two and nine times. V is TRBV7-8 and J is TRBJ1-1; D is unresolved. The CDR3 covers 14 residues. Per the germline V gene, CDR1 is SGHVS and CDR2 is FQNEAQ. The V gene lost 4 bases and the J gene lost 0 bases, with 9 bases spanning the gap. Here the CDR3 reads CASSSTRMNTEAFF. The CDR3 DNA reads TGTGCCAGCAGCTCGACGCGGATGAACACTGAAGCTTTCTTT.

The V and J genes are TRBV18 and TRBJ2-3; weak D call: TRBD1 (6 bases). Germline CDR1 reads KGHSH; CDR2 reads LQKENI. Trimming left V 1 base short and J 4 bases short, with 15 bases between. The CDR3 is made up of 16 amino acids. Here the CDR3 reads CASSPRYRELADTQYF. The CDR3 nucleotides are TGTGCCAGCTCACCACGGTACAGGGAGTTGGCAGATACGCAGTATTTT.

There are a few counts of this clonotype. The V and J genes are TRBV4-2 and TRBJ1-6, with D possibly matching TRBD1 (5 bases). V lost 2 bases and J lost 7, with 15 bases in between. This CDR3 has 16 amino acids. Germline V lookup: CDR1 LGHNA, CDR2 YNFKEQ. Written as DNA, the CDR3 is TGTGCCAGCAGCCAACATCAACGGGGCGGAAATTCACCCCTCCACTTT. It translates to CASSQHQRGGNSPLHF.

The chain is built from TRBV7-8 and TRBJ1-5; 8 nucleotides align to TRBD1. Unmatched junction bases numbered 10, after V lost 6 bases and J lost 6 bases. The CDR3 runs 15 residues. Germline-derived CDR1 and CDR2 are SGHVS and FQNEAQ. The CDR3 reads CASSSDREPLQPQHF. DNA for the CDR3: TGTGCCAGCAGTTCGGACAGGGAGCCCCTTCAGCCCCAGCATTTT.

The gene calls are TRBV12-3 or TRBV12-4 and TRBJ2-7; D not resolved. The CDR3 runs 12 residues. V dropped 5 bases and J dropped 5 bases, with 10 bases sitting between them. The CDR3 reads CASSPARNEQYF. The CDR3 region has the DNA TGTGCCAGCAGTCCCGCGAGAAACGAGCAGTACTTC.

The chain employs TRBV6-6 and TRBJ2-3; D unclear. Looked up from germline, CDR1 is MNHNY and CDR2 is SVGAGI (reference sequence). The V and J ends lost 2 bases and 4 bases respectively, with 7 bases between them. This CDR3 region has 13 residues. CDR3 sequence: CASSYIGADTQYF. As DNA, the CDR3 is TGTGCCAGCAGTTACATAGGTGCAGATACGCAGTATTTT.

The rearrangement joins TRBV7-8 to TRBJ2-6; D gene unclear. The CDR3 loop spans 14 amino acids. Between the trimmed V and J ends, which lost 5 bases and 2 bases, there was a span of 7 bases. Germline V CDR1 and CDR2: SGHVS, FQNEAQ. The CDR3 protein is CASSPRTGANVLTF. The CDR3 DNA follows: TGTGCCAGCAGCCCAAGGACTGGGGCCAACGTCCTGACTTTC.

CDR3 sequence reads: CSVTGTNLGEQYF. The CDR3 DNA reads TGCAGCGTAACCGGGACCAATCTAGGCGAGCAGTACTTC. The chain couples TRBV29-1 to TRBJ2-7; D might be TRBD1 or TRBD2, each matching 5 bases. V lost 6 bases to trimming and J lost 6 bases, with 18 bases between them. This CDR3 contains 13 residues. CDR1 is SQVTM, CDR2 ANQGSEA, per germline.

The gene calls are TRBV4-3 and TRBJ2-1; 9 bases are shared with TRBD2. This CDR3 region has 17 residues. Germline V lookup: CDR1 LGHNA, CDR2 YSLEER. V lost 1 base to trimming and J lost 3 bases; unmatched junction nucleotides: 7. CDR3 loop: CASSQGRLSGSYNEQFF. The CDR3 bases are TGCGCCAGCAGCCAAGGGAGGCTTAGCGGGAGCTACAATGAGCAGTTCTTC.

The chain has TRBV20-1 and TRBJ1-1; D is possibly TRBD1 (6 bases). V shed 6 bases and J shed 0 bases, with 14 bases lying between them. This CDR3 comprises 14 residues. Germline-derived CDR1 and CDR2 are DFQATT and SNEGSKA (reference sequence). CDR3 amino acids: CSASGTRLNTEAFF. CDR3 coding DNA: TGCAGTGCGTCCGGGACACGCTTGAACACTGAAGCTTTCTTT.

V is TRBV5-1 and J is TRBJ2-2, with TRBD2 matching over 9 bases. This CDR3 has 14 amino acids. CDR1 and CDR2 (germline): SGHRS, YFSETQ. V lost 1 base, J lost 11 bases, and 6 bases stayed unmatched. This chain's CDR3 is CASSLLSGSSELFF. In DNA form, the CDR3 reads TGCGCCAGCAGCTTGCTTAGCGGGAGTTCTGAGCTGTTTTTT. The variable domain in full, with the rest retrieved from reference TRBV5-1 and TRBJ2-2, is KAGVTQTPRYLIKTRGQQVTLSCSPISGHRSVSWYQQTPGQGLQFLFEYFSETQRNKGNFPGRFSGRQFSNSRSEMNVSTLELGDSALYLCASSLLSGSSELFFGEGSRLTVL.

A single count supports this clonotype. The chain has TRBV19 and TRBJ1-1, with a tentative D call TRBD1 (6 bases). Germline lookup yields CDR1 LNHDA and CDR2 SQIVND (reference sequence). This CDR3 is 14 amino acids long. Trimming left V 6 bases short and J 0 bases short, with 11 bases between. The CDR3 coding sequence is TGTGCCAGTAGGCCAGGACAGCTGAACACTGAAGCTTTCTTT. Encoded protein: CASRPGQLNTEAFF.

V gene TRBV11-2 combines with J gene TRBJ2-1; no clear D. The CDR3 loop spans 12 amino acids. In germline, CDR1 is SGHAT, CDR2 FQNNGV. The V end was cut by 4 bases, the J end by 8 bases, with 9 bases between. The CDR3 coding sequence is TGTGCCAGCAGCTCGACCTTTTATGAGCAGTTCTTC. Translated: CASSSTFYEQFF.

This clonotype was found once. The chain uses TRBV7-9 and TRBJ2-7; no clear D. The CDR3 covers 12 residues. Deletions cut 4 bases from V and 6 bases from J, with 10 bases between. In germline, CDR1 is SEHNR, CDR2 FQNEAQ (reference sequence). The CDR3 nucleotides read TGTGCCAGCAGCTCCCACTCGTCCGAGCAGTACTTC. Protein sequence: CASSSHSSEQYF.

The chain joins TRBV5-1 to TRBJ1-5; 7 bases match TRBD1. The CDR3 runs to 16 residues. Germline CDR1 SGHRS, CDR2 YFSETQ. Trimming cost V 0 bases and J 2 bases; bases outside gene matches: 5. CDR3 sequence: CASSLEGAVGNQPQHF. The CDR3 nucleotides are TGCGCCAGCAGCTTGGAGGGGGCGGTGGGCAATCAGCCCCAGCATTTT.